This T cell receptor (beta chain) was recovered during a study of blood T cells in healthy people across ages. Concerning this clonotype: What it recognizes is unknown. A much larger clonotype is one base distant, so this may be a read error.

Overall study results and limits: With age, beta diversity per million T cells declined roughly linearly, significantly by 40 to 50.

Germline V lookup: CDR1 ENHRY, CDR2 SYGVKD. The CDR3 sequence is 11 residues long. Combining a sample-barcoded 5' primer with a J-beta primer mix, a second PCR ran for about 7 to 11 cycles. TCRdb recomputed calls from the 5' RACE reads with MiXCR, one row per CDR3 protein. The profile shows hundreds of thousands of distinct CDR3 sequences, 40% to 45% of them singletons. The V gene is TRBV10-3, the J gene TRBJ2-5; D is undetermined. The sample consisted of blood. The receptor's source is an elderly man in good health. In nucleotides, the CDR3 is TGTGCCAGCAGTGAGTATGATGAGCAGTACTTC. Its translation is CASSEYDEQYF.